These 14 T cell receptor beta chains were all obtained from the same sample, sequenced in a study of shared clonotypes between healthy human individuals. Some clones are missing from TCRdb's copy, which holds only in-frame ones; the method was immunoSEQ multiplex PCR. The repertoire has millions of clones, 90% to 95% of them found once; the top ten carry 0.35% to 0.45%. Sequencing was done on a sample of naive CD4+ T cells from PBMCs. As for subset: CD45RA+ positively selected. The receptors were gathered from a man aged 18 to 30 in good health. Some clones in this sample may be carry-over from other donors' samples.

This rearrangement joins TRBV2 to TRBJ1-4; 8 positions agree with TRBD1. V lost 6 bases and J lost 6; bases outside the gene matches: 12. Germline V gene lookup returns CDR1 SNHLY and CDR2 FYNNEI. The CDR3 length is 16 residues. The CDR3 loop reads CASRRDRLGGDEKLFF. The CDR3 nucleotides read TGTGCCAGCAGAAGGGACAGGTTGGGGGGTGATGAAAAACTGTTTTTT.

The V and J genes are TRBV5-1 and TRBJ1-1; no clear D gene. The CDR3 has 14 residues. V was cut by 6 bases and J by 4 bases, with 16 bases left in between. Germline CDR1 SGHRS, CDR2 YFSETQ. The CDR3 spells CASNPGLISTEAFF. The CDR3 bases are TGCGCCAGCAACCCGGGCTTGATTAGCACTGAAGCTTTCTTT.

The chain employs TRBV2 and TRBJ1-1; tentative D call: TRBD1 (5 bases). The germline V and J ends were trimmed by 3 bases and 3 bases, with 14 bases remaining between them. CDR1 and CDR2 from the germline V gene are SNHLY and FYNNEI. This CDR3 region has 15 residues. The CDR3 DNA reads TGTGCCAGCAGTGAGCAGGGTCAGGTGGACACTGAAGCTTTCTTT. Translated: CASSEQGQVDTEAFF.

The chain combines TRBV6-1 with TRBJ1-3; D remains unclear. This CDR3 is 17 amino acids long. Trimming stripped 0 bases from V and 1 base from J, with 13 bases between. Germline V gives CDR1 MNHNS, CDR2 SASEGT. The CDR3 is CASSEAKEPWSGNTIYF. In DNA, the CDR3 is TGTGCCAGCAGTGAAGCGAAGGAGCCTTGGTCTGGAAACACCATATATTTT.

The gene calls are TRBV27 and TRBJ2-2; TRBD1 matches 8 bases. CDR1 is MNHEY and CDR2 is SMNVEV in the germline V gene (reference sequence). The V and J ends lost 4 bases and 1 base, in that order; junction bases with no gene match: 5. The CDR3 extends over 16 amino acids. CDR3 loop: CASSSQGQVNTGELFF. For the CDR3, the DNA is TGTGCCAGCAGTTCCCAGGGACAGGTGAACACCGGGGAGCTGTTTTTT.

The rearrangement links TRBV5-1 to TRBJ1-1; no clear D. Germline-derived CDR1 and CDR2 are SGHRS and YFSETQ. The ends were cut back, 0 bases at V and 4 bases at J, with 10 bases in the middle. The CDR3 length is 14 residues. The CDR3 loop reads CASSLEAAGTEAFF. For the CDR3, the DNA is TGCGCCAGCAGCTTGGAGGCAGCGGGCACTGAAGCTTTCTTT.

This clone was seen only once. The J gene is TRBJ2-7, the V gene TRBV6-6; a weak D match, TRBD1 (6 bases). Trimming removed 4 bases at V and 3 bases at J, with 13 bases between. Germline-derived CDR1 and CDR2 are MNHNY and SVGAGI (reference sequence). CDR3 size: 14 residues. The CDR3 DNA reads as TGTGCCAGCAGTTCCCCGGGACACGTCTACGAGCAGTACTTC. Translated, it gives CASSSPGHVYEQYF.

V gene TRBV19 combines with J gene TRBJ1-2; unclear D gene. Germline V gene lookup returns CDR1 LNHDA and CDR2 SQIVND (reference sequence). This CDR3 contains 16 residues. V shed 7 bases and J shed 4 bases, with 22 bases lying between them. Here the CDR3 DNA reads TGTGCCAGTACTACTCCAAAAGGAGGCCGAACCTATGGCTACACCTTC. Its translation: CASTTPKGGRTYGYTF. Full variable domain (rest looked up from reference TRBV19 and TRBJ1-2): DGGITQSPKYLFRKEGQNVTLSCEQNLNHDAMYWYRQDPGQGLRLIYYSQIVNDFQKGDIAEGYSVSREKKESFPLTVTSAQKNPTAFYLCASTTPKGGRTYGYTFGSGTRLTVV.

This clone has a single count. The chain is built from TRBV10-3 and TRBJ1-1; D perhaps matches TRBD1 (6 bases). V was shortened by 4 bases and J by 5 bases, with 11 bases between the two germline ends. Germline lookup yields CDR1 ENHRY and CDR2 SYGVKD. CDR3 size: 13 residues. The CDR3 DNA sequence: TGTGCCATCAGTGGAACAGGGACGACTGAAGCTTTCTTT. Amino acid sequence: CAISGTGTTEAFF.

The genes are TRBV6-1 and TRBJ2-2; D unresolved. Between the trimmed V and J ends, which lost 5 bases and 4 bases, there was a span of 8 bases. The CDR3 spans 13 residues. CDR1 is MNHNS and CDR2 is SASEGT in the germline V gene. The CDR3 DNA is TGTGCCAGCAGTCCCCATACCACCGGGGAGCTGTTTTTT. It is translated as CASSPHTTGELFF.

This clone was recorded once. The gene calls are TRBV28 and TRBJ1-1; D unclear. The CDR3 spans 10 residues. Between the trimmed V and J ends, which lost 6 bases and 9 bases, there was a span of 8 bases. Germline CDR1 is MDHEN and CDR2 is SYDVKM. Here the CDR3 reads CASSTTQAFF. In DNA form, the CDR3 reads TGTGCCAGCAGCACTACCCAAGCTTTCTTT.

Comments on this clone: Mismatch with germline at one junction end may stem from a read error. The gene calls are TRBV6-1 and TRBJ2-5; 7 bases match TRBD2. This CDR3 comprises 14 residues. The V gene's germline CDR1 is MNHNS and CDR2 SASEGT. The CDR3 nucleotides read TGTGCCAGCAGGGGGGGGTCATATCAAGGGACCCAGTACTTC. Protein sequence: CASRGGSYQGTQYF.

Remarks on this clone: Within the sample, other DNA sequences also encode this same CDR3. This chain links TRBV28 with TRBJ1-2; no clear D gene. V was clipped by 5 bases and J by 2 bases, with 9 bases between them. Looked up from germline, CDR1 is MDHEN and CDR2 is SYDVKM. CDR3 length: 13 amino acids. The CDR3, as DNA: TGTGCCAGCAGTCCCGGGCTCAACTATGGCTACACCTTC. It encodes CASSPGLNYGYTF.

The V gene is TRBV9, the J gene TRBJ1-1, with TRBD1 matching over 8 bases. Trimming at V came to 0 bases and at J to 8 bases, leaving 12 bases not matched to a gene. Germline lookup yields CDR1 SGDLS and CDR2 YYNGEE. The CDR3 has 16 residues. The CDR3 protein is CASSVEQGAGQGEAFF. The CDR3 bases are TGTGCCAGCAGCGTAGAACAAGGGGCCGGACAGGGAGAAGCTTTCTTT. The variable domain in full, completed from reference TRBV9 and TRBJ1-1, reads DSGVTQTPKHLITATGQRVTLRCSPRSGDLSVYWYQQSLDQGLQFLIQYYNGEERAKGNILERFSAQQFPDLHSELNLSSLELGDSALYFCASSVEQGAGQGEAFFGQGTRLTVV.